Detailed here is one T cell receptor beta chain. The record originates from a study of molecular identifiers for immune sequencing clone quantification. This CDR3 spans 16 amino acids. Germline CDR1 reads SGDLS; CDR2 reads YYNGEE. V was clipped by 4 bases and J by 0 bases, with 15 bases between them. A single record per CDR3 protein comes from TCRdb applying MiXCR to the PCR reads. The sample shows under 800,000 distinct CDR3 sequences, roughly 27% of them seen only once. The clonotype was recovered from a human donor in good health. Some libraries in this study had Jurkat cell RNA spiked in. Sequencing used naive CD8+ T cells from blood, with Jurkat cell RNA spiked in. Sample subset: FACS-sorted CD8+CD4-CCR7+CD45RA+ naive T cells. The chain carries TRBV9 and TRBJ2-3, with D hard to call. CDR3 amino acids: CASSSTLYASTDTQYF. The DNA for the CDR3 is TGTGCCAGCAGCTCCACATTATACGCTAGCACAGATACGCAGTATTTT.